The 26 T cell receptor beta chains listed next were all sequenced from one sample in a study of blood T cell repertoires in COVID-19. Some clones are missing from TCRdb's copy, which holds only in-frame ones; the method was immunoSEQ multiplex PCR. The sample contains 240,000 or so clones, 88% of which appear only once. The sequenced material came from peripheral blood. The receptors were sampled from a woman younger than 45 with acute or convalescent COVID-19.

The rearrangement joins TRBV30 to TRBJ1-2; D gene unclear. The V gene lost 5 bases and the J gene lost 4 bases, with 11 bases spanning the gap. CDR1 and CDR2 from the germline V gene are GTSNPN and SVGIG (reference sequence). The CDR3 length is 12 residues. The CDR3 sequence: CAWAGSLYGYTF. The CDR3, as DNA: TGTGCCTGGGCAGGCAGTCTCTATGGCTACACCTTC. Based on the CDR3 plus reference TRBV30 and TRBJ1-2, the full variable domain is SQTIHQWPATLVQPVGSPLSLECTVEGTSNPNLYWYRQAAGRGLQLLFYSVGIGQISSEVPQNLSASRPQDRQFILSSKKLLLSDSGFYLCAWAGSLYGYTFGSGTRLTVV.

This chain connects TRBV10-3 to TRBJ1-2; TRBD1 aligns across 9 bases. Unmatched junction bases numbered 3, after V lost 6 bases and J lost 4 bases. The CDR3 covers 13 residues. Germline-derived CDR1 and CDR2 are ENHRY and SYGVKD. This CDR3 reads CAIRSDRGYGYTF. In nucleotides, the CDR3 is TGTGCCATCAGATCGGACAGGGGCTATGGCTACACCTTC.

V usage is TRBV2 and J usage is TRBJ1-5, with 8 bases matching TRBD1. The CDR3 consists of 15 residues. Germline CDR1 and CDR2: SNHLY and FYNNEI. J gave up 5 bases and V 3 bases, and 6 bases lay outside the gene matches. CDR3 sequence reads: CASSDTDRAYQPQHF. The CDR3 DNA reads TGTGCCAGCAGTGATACGGACAGGGCATATCAGCCCCAGCATTTT.

The chain couples TRBV5-1 to TRBJ2-3, with D hard to call. The CDR3 runs 14 residues. The V and J ends lost 5 bases and 2 bases respectively, with 12 bases between them. Germline lookup yields CDR1 SGHRS and CDR2 YFSETQ. The CDR3 sequence: CASSPGRFTDTQYF. Here the CDR3 DNA reads TGCGCCAGCAGTCCGGGTAGGTTCACAGATACGCAGTATTTT.

V gene TRBV6-1 combines with J gene TRBJ1-5, with TRBD1 matching 12 bases. Germline V gives CDR1 MNHNS, CDR2 SASEGT. The length of the CDR3 is 16 residues. Germline trimming cut 4 bases from V and 3 bases from J; bases unmatched to any gene: 4. CDR3 sequence reads: CASSGGTGGFNQPQHF. CDR3 in DNA: TGTGCCAGCAGTGGGGGGACAGGGGGCTTCAATCAGCCCCAGCATTTT.

The rearrangement uses TRBV7-2 and TRBJ1-4; 8 bases are a match to TRBD1. This CDR3 contains 15 residues. The V gene end was trimmed by 1 base and the J gene end by 8 bases; junction bases not matched to a gene: 6. CDR1 is SGHTA, CDR2 FQGNSA, per germline. This CDR3 reads CASSLEYRGTEKLFF. CDR3 nucleotides: TGTGCCAGCAGCTTAGAGTACAGGGGGACGGAAAAACTGTTTTTT.

V gene TRBV7-2 combines with J gene TRBJ1-4; 8 positions match TRBD1. The CDR3 is 15 amino acids. Germline assignment: CDR1 SGHTA and CDR2 FQGNSA. V trimming: 2 bases; J trimming: 8 bases; junction bases outside the gene matches: 7. The CDR3 DNA reads as TGTGCCAGCAGCTTAACCGGGACAGGAGACGAAAAACTGTTTTTT. This encodes CASSLTGTGDEKLFF.

V is TRBV10-1 and J is TRBJ2-1, with 9 bases lining up with TRBD2. The CDR3 has 14 residues. The germline V gene has CDR1 WNHNN and CDR2 SYGVQD (reference sequence). With 8 bases clipped from V and 8 bases from J, the junction kept 10 bases outside the gene matches. The CDR3 region has the DNA TGCGCCAGCTCGAGAAGCGGGAGGAGGGATGAGCAGTTCTTC. Amino acids: CASSRSGRRDEQFF.

The gene calls are TRBV12-3 or TRBV12-4 and TRBJ1-2, with 9 nucleotides matching TRBD1. The CDR3 extends over 13 amino acids. J was trimmed by 7 bases and V by 5 bases; bases with no gene match: 5. The DNA for the CDR3 is TGTGCCAGCAGTCTCCGGGACAGGGCTGGCTACACCTTC. It codes for CASSLRDRAGYTF.

V gene TRBV12-1 combines with J gene TRBJ2-7; TRBD2 is the table's D call and was not checked against the DNA. TRBV12-1 constitutes a pseudogene. This CDR3 comprises 14 residues. The CDR3 DNA reads as TGTGCCAGCACTTACCGGGACTATACCTACGAGCAGTACTTC. This gives the protein CASTYRDYTYEQYF.

This clone came up once. The chain links TRBV5-6 to TRBJ2-5, with D possibly matching TRBD2 (6 bases). The CDR3 consists of 16 residues. Germline-derived CDR1 and CDR2 are SGHDT and YYEEEE. V lost 4 bases and J lost 5, with 21 bases in between. The CDR3 nucleotides are TGTGCCAGCAGCCAATTTGACAGAAAACGGGGGGAGACCCAGTACTTC. Its translation is CASSQFDRKRGETQYF.

The chain uses TRBV24-1 and TRBJ2-6; D gene unclear. The V and J ends lost 6 bases and 1 base respectively, with 6 bases between them. CDR3 length: 14 amino acids. Germline CDR1 and CDR2: KGHDR and SFDVKD. In DNA form, the CDR3 reads TGTGCCACCAGTCCCCAATCTGGGGCCAACGTCCTGACTTTC. Its protein product is CATSPQSGANVLTF.

The chain employs TRBV27 and TRBJ2-1; 8 nucleotides match TRBD1. The CDR3 covers 15 residues. Germline V CDR1 and CDR2: MNHEY, SMNVEV (reference sequence). With 5 bases clipped from V and 3 bases from J, the junction kept 6 bases outside the gene matches. The CDR3 here is CASSARQGNYNEQFF. The DNA for the CDR3 is TGTGCCAGCAGTGCCCGACAGGGGAACTACAATGAGCAGTTCTTC.

The chain couples TRBV25-1 to TRBJ2-5; D not resolved. The CDR3 runs 15 residues. CDR1 and CDR2 from the germline V gene are MGHDK and SYGVNS. The ends were cut back, 2 bases at V and 5 bases at J, with 15 bases in the middle. The CDR3 DNA is TGTGCCAGCAGTGAAGCCCTACTACCTAGGGAGACCCAGTACTTC. Residues: CASSEALLPRETQYF.

This sequence joins TRBV3-1 (or the pseudogene TRBV3-2) and TRBJ2-2; D unclear. V lost 8 bases and J 3 bases, leaving 4 bases between the germline ends. The V gene's germline CDR1 is LGHDT and CDR2 YNNKEL (reference sequence). This CDR3 region has 11 residues. The CDR3 DNA sequence: TGTGCCAGCCAATACACCGGGGAGCTGTTTTTT. Its translation is CASQYTGELFF.

The chain has TRBV5-1 and TRBJ2-7; 7 nucleotides match TRBD2. Per the germline V gene, CDR1 is SGHRS and CDR2 is YFSETQ. The J segment lost 0 bases and the V segment lost 1 base, leaving 4 bases of the junction unmatched. The CDR3 extends over 15 amino acids. CDR3: CASSLLAGPSYEQYF. The CDR3 DNA sequence: TGCGCCAGCAGCTTGTTAGCGGGCCCCTCCTACGAGCAGTACTTC. The variable domain in full, completed from reference TRBV5-1 and TRBJ2-7, reads KAGVTQTPRYLIKTRGQQVTLSCSPISGHRSVSWYQQTPGQGLQFLFEYFSETQRNKGNFPGRFSGRQFSNSRSEMNVSTLELGDSALYLCASSLLAGPSYEQYFGPGTRLTVT.

The gene calls are TRBV5-1 and TRBJ2-1, with 10 bases matching TRBD2. This CDR3 region has 17 residues. Germline V gene data show CDR1 as SGHRS and CDR2 as YFSETQ. V lost 0 bases to trimming and J lost 8 bases; unmatched junction nucleotides: 11. The CDR3 loop reads CASSLALTTSGKDEQFF. The DNA of the CDR3 is TGCGCCAGCAGCTTGGCCTTAACAACTAGCGGGAAGGATGAGCAGTTCTTC.

The chain couples TRBV9 to TRBJ1-2; a possible D gene is TRBD1 (5 bases). V lost 4 bases to trimming and J lost 1 base, with 11 bases between them. The V gene's germline CDR1 is SGDLS and CDR2 YYNGEE. This CDR3 spans 14 amino acids. This CDR3 reads CASSNGQGNYGYTF. The DNA for the CDR3 is TGTGCCAGCAGCAATGGGCAGGGTAACTATGGCTACACCTTC.

This chain links TRBV19 with TRBJ2-6, with 8 bases lining up with TRBD2. The trim removed 1 base at V and 2 bases at J, leaving 4 bases unmatched. The germline gives CDR1 LNHDA, CDR2 SQIVND (reference sequence). The CDR3 is 17 residues long. The CDR3 region is CASSIAGGSPGANVLTF. As DNA, the CDR3 is TGTGCCAGTAGTATAGCGGGAGGGTCGCCTGGGGCCAACGTCCTGACTTTC.

This clone was observed a few times. The chain has TRBV12-3 or TRBV12-4 and TRBJ2-1, with a weak D call TRBD1 (6 bases). The CDR3 covers 13 residues. Trimming removed 6 bases from V and 7 bases from J, with 13 bases in between. The chain's CDR3 is CASRWLGANEQFF. CDR3 sequence (DNA): TGTGCCAGCAGATGGTTGGGGGCGAATGAGCAGTTCTTC.

The chain employs TRBV5-1 and TRBJ2-5, with D possibly TRBD1 on 6 matching bases. Trimming took 0 bases from V and 5 from J, leaving 14 bases between them. Germline V CDR1 and CDR2: SGHRS, YFSETQ. The CDR3 runs 15 residues. The DNA for the CDR3 is TGCGCCAGCAGCTTGGATACAGGGTTGCGGGAGACCCAGTACTTC. Its translation: CASSLDTGLRETQYF. Combining the CDR3 with reference TRBV5-1 and TRBJ2-5 gives the whole variable domain KAGVTQTPRYLIKTRGQQVTLSCSPISGHRSVSWYQQTPGQGLQFLFEYFSETQRNKGNFPGRFSGRQFSNSRSEMNVSTLELGDSALYLCASSLDTGLRETQYFGPGTRLLVL.

This clone was counted a single time. The chain uses TRBV10-3 and TRBJ2-5; 7 bases map to TRBD1. This CDR3 has 14 amino acids. From germline, CDR1 is ENHRY and CDR2 SYGVKD. With V trimmed by 3 bases and J by 3 bases, 4 bases remained unmatched. The CDR3 coding sequence is TGTGCCATCAGTGAACCGGGACAGAAAGAGACCCAGTACTTC. The encoded protein is CAISEPGQKETQYF.

The rearrangement links TRBV29-1 to TRBJ1-1; D is perhaps TRBD1 (5 bases). The V end was cut by 7 bases, the J end by 1 base, with 7 bases between. This CDR3 is 11 amino acids long. In germline, CDR1 is SQVTM, CDR2 ANQGSEA. DNA for the CDR3: TGCAGCGCTACAGGGAACACTGAAGCTTTCTTT. Translation gives CSATGNTEAFF.

The chain couples TRBV6-5 to TRBJ1-3, with TRBD1 matching over 7 bases. Trimming removed 3 bases from V and 2 bases from J; junction bases left unmatched: 4. In germline, CDR1 is MNHEY, CDR2 SVGAGI. The CDR3 sequence is 15 residues long. The CDR3 DNA reads as TGTGCCAGCAGTTATCAGGGGGTGCCTGGAAACACCATATATTTT. Translated: CASSYQGVPGNTIYF.

This rearrangement joins TRBV24-1 to TRBJ2-7; TRBD1 agrees at 9 bases. CDR1 KGHDR and CDR2 SFDVKD come from the germline V gene. The CDR3 loop spans 15 amino acids. J gave up 3 bases and V 5 bases, and 7 bases lay outside the gene matches. The CDR3 loop is CATSVAGTGCYEQYF. The CDR3 DNA reads TGTGCCACCAGTGTCGCCGGGACAGGGTGCTACGAGCAGTACTTC.

V and J are TRBV6-5 and TRBJ2-7; D unresolved. Germline CDR1 and CDR2: MNHEY and SVGAGI. Between the trimmed V and J ends, which lost 6 bases and 4 bases, there was a span of 13 bases. The CDR3 covers 13 residues. The CDR3 loop is CASSRLVGYEQYF. Here the CDR3 DNA reads TGTGCCAGCAGCCGACTGGTAGGATACGAGCAGTACTTC.